This TCR beta chain is drawn from a study of blood T cells in healthy people across ages (dated by TCRdb to 2013 to 2016). Describing the broader study: Template switching captured roughly one uniquely barcoded TCR beta cDNA molecule per two T cells in model experiments. The study measured age-related changes in TCR beta repertoire diversity using deep sequencing normalized with unique cDNA molecular identifiers. The donors were divided into four age groups: young (average approximately 17 years), middle-aged (about 40), aged (about 61) and long-lived (around 80). To avoid experimental bias, donors of different ages were randomly spread across the sequencing lanes. The study analyzed two additional independent replicas of 1 million unique cDNA reads from the same blood draw for two donors, one aged 18 to 30 and one aged 80 or older.

Systemically healthy Caucasian individuals from Russia, 35 to 40 in total and aged about 6 to 90 years, were included as donors. Each donor gave ten milliliters of peripheral blood, collected into EDTA-treated Vacutainer tubes. Ficoll-Paque density-gradient centrifugation was used to isolate PBMCs, with at least 6.5 million per sample. Total RNA, at least 5 micrograms per sample, was extracted from PBMCs with Trizol reagent. For every donor, flow cytometry on a PBMC aliquot measured the percentage of naive CD45RAhigh/CD27high T cells. This clonotype was seen a few times. Its antigen is still unknown. Per-base quality was not reported, and no clone a single base away is much larger than it. Library preparation employed 5' RACE. The run used an Illumina HiSeq 2500. A second PCR of roughly 7 to 12 cycles was run with a J-beta primer mix and a sample-barcoded 5' primer. Each TCR beta cDNA molecule received a unique molecular identifier from a template-switch 5' adaptor carrying 12 random nucleotides. Each sample yielded at least 3 million CDR3-containing paired-end reads. First-strand cDNA synthesis was performed from all RNA using the Mint cDNA synthesis kit, with priming by a TRBC-specific oligonucleotide. After uracil-DNA glycosylase treatment, a first 18-cycle PCR used universal primers M1SS and BC2_uni_R on all cDNA. As for how the authors treated the data: For normalization, 1 million high-quality reads were randomly selected from each sample, with every read carrying a distinct molecular identifier. Reads sharing molecular identifiers were discarded rather than binned into consensus sequences. CDR3 identification, clonotype clustering and error correction used MiTCR with a Q25 quality threshold and the strictest error-elimination algorithm. A nonparametric unseen species model using Euler transformation provided a lower-bound estimate of total TCR beta diversity. The public reads were reprocessed in TCRdb via fastp at Q25 and MiXCR, keeping in-frame beta chains. Each CDR3 protein gets just one entry, which takes the most common genes and DNA from the rows behind it. These V and J calls derive from TCRdb rather than the authors' analysis. The sample yields over 1,300,000 distinct CDR3 sequences; roughly 60% were counted once. The ten largest clones represent over 6.5% of the sample.

CDR1 and CDR2, looked up from the germline V gene (reference sequence), are DFQATT and SNEGSKA. The CDR3 numbers 14 residues from cysteine through phenylalanine. The kept DNA is CDR3 alone, 42 bases in frame from the first base. V lost 3 bases and J lost 0 bases, and the count of bases not matched to a germline gene is 5. Beyond this particular receptor, the publication reports: Conclusive comparison of naive and antigen-experienced compartments was prevented by the profiling of bulk unsorted PBMCs. Because donor CMV infection status was unknown, age-related changes in expanded clonotypes were potentially confounded. The long-lived group showed more naive CD4+ T cells, fewer expanded clones and increased TCR diversity than the aged group, suggesting age selection. As age increased, observed TCR beta diversity per million T cells dropped in a roughly linear way, and a significant reduction was already evident by age around 41. Estimates of total diversity from one million sequenced T cells were regarded as lower bounds and underestimates. There was a strong correlation between observed TCR beta diversity and the percentage of naive T cells measured by flow cytometry.

The sequence is built from TRBV20-1 and TRBJ2-7; 7 nucleotides in the junction match TRBD2. The specimen was blood. The receptor's source is a man in his late teens or twenties in good health. The nucleotides are TGCAGTGCTAGGTCTAGCGGTAGCTCCTACGAGCAGTACTTC. It specifies CSARSSGSSYEQYF.